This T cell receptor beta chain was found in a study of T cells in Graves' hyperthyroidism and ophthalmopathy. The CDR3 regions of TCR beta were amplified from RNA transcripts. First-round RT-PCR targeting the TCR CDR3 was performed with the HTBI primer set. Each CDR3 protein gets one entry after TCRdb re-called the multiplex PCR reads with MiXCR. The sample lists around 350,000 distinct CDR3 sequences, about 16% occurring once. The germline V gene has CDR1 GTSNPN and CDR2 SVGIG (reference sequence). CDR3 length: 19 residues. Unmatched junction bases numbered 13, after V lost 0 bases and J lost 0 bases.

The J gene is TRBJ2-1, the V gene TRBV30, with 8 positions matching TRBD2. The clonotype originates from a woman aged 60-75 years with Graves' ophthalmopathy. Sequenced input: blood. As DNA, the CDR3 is TGTGCCTGGAGTGTACTTTATGGGACTAGGAAGAGCTCCTACAATGAGCAGTTCTTC. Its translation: CAWSVLYGTRKSSYNEQFF.